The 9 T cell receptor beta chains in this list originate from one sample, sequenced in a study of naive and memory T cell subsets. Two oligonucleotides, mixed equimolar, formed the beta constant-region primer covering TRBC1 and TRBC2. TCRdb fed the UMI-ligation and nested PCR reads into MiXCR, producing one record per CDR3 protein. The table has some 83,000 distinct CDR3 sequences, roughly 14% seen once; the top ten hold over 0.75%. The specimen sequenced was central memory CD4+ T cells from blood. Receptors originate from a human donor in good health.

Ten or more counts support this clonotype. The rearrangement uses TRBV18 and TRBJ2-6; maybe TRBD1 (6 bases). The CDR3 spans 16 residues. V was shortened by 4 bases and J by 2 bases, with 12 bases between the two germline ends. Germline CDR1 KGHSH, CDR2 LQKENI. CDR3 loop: CASSQGTGPGANVLTF. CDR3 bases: TGTGCCAGCTCACAGGGAACAGGGCCTGGGGCCAACGTCCTGACTTTC.

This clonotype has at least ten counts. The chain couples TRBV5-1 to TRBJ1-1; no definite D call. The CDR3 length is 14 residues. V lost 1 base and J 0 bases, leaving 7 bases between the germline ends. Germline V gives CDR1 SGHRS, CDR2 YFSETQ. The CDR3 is CASSLPGLNTEAFF. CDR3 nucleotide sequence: TGCGCCAGCAGCTTGCCAGGACTGAACACTGAAGCTTTCTTT. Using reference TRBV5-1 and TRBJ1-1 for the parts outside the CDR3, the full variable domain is KAGVTQTPRYLIKTRGQQVTLSCSPISGHRSVSWYQQTPGQGLQFLFEYFSETQRNKGNFPGRFSGRQFSNSRSEMNVSTLELGDSALYLCASSLPGLNTEAFFGQGTRLTVV.

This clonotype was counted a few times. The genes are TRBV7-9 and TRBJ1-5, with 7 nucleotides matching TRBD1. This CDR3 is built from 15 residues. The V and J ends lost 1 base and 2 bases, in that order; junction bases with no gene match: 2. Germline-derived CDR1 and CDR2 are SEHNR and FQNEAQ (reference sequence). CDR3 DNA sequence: TGTGCCAGCAGCTTAGAGGGACAGTGCAATCAGCCCCAGCATTTT. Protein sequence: CASSLEGQCNQPQHF.

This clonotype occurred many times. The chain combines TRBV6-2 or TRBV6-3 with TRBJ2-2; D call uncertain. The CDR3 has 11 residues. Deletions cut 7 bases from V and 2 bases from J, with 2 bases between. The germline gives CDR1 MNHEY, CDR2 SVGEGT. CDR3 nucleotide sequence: TGTGCCAGCACTAACACCGGGGAGCTGTTTTTT. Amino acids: CASTNTGELFF.

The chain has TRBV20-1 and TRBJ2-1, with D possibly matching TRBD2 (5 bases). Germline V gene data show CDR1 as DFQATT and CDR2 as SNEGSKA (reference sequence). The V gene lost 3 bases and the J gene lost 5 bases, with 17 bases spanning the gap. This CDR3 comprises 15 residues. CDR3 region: CSARFPSGGDNEQFF. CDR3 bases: TGCAGTGCTAGGTTCCCCAGCGGAGGTGACAATGAGCAGTTCTTC.

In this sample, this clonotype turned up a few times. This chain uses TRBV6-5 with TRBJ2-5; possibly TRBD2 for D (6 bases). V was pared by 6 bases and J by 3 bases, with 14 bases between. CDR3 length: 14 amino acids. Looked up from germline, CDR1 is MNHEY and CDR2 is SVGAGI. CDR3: CASRPSWGEETQYF. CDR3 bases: TGTGCCAGCAGACCGTCTTGGGGGGAAGAGACCCAGTACTTC.

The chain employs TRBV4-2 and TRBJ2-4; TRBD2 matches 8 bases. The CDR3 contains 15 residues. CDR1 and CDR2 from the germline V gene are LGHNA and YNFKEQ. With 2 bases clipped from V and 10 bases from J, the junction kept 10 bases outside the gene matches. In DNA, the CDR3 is TGTGCCAGCAGCCAAACTCGGACTAGCAGAACAATTCAGTACTTC. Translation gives CASSQTRTSRTIQYF.

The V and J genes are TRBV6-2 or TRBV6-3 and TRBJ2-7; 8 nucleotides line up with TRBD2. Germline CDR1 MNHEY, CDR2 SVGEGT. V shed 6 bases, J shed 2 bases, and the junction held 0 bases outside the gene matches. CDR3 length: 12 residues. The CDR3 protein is CASSGRAYEQYF. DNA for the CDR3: TGTGCCAGCAGCGGGAGGGCCTACGAGCAGTACTTC.

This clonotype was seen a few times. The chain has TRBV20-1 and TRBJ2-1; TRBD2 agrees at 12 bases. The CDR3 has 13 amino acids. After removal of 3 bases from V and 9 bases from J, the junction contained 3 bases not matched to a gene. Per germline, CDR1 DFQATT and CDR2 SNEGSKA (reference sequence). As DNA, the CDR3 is TGCAGTGCTAGGCGACTAGCGGGAGTTGAGCAGTTCTTC. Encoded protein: CSARRLAGVEQFF.